This entry lists 9 T cell receptor beta chains sequenced from one sample in a study of OX40 agonist ivuxolimab in advanced cancers. Sequencing used immunoSEQ multiplex PCR; TCRdb keeps in-frame clones, though not all of them. The sample consists of about 58,000 clones, approximately 75% of them appearing once. Source: CD4+ or CD8+ T cells sorted from blood, taken in a trial of the OX40 agonist ivuxolimab. These receptors all stem from an adult with an advanced solid tumor such as melanoma, head and neck, liver or kidney cancer.

This rearrangement joins TRBV11-1 to TRBJ2-2; no definite D call. CDR3 length: 13 residues. V was cut by 5 bases and J by 6 bases, with 10 bases left in between. Per the germline V gene, CDR1 is SGHAT and CDR2 is FQDESV (reference sequence). The CDR3 is CASSRPSSGELFF. CDR3 in DNA: TGTGCCAGCAGCCGCCCCAGTTCCGGGGAGCTGTTTTTT. The full variable domain, with the rest looked up from reference TRBV11-1 and TRBJ2-2, is EAEVAQSPRYKITEKSQAVAFWCDPISGHATLYWYRQILGQGPELLVQFQDESVVDDSQLPKDRFSAERLKGVDSTLKIQPAELGDSAMYLCASSRPSSGELFFGEGSRLTVL.

This chain joins TRBV7-7 and TRBJ2-5, with 11 nucleotides matching TRBD2. There are 15 residues in the CDR3. Germline lookup yields CDR1 SSHAT and CDR2 FNYEAQ (reference sequence). The V segment lost 5 bases and the J segment 3 bases; nucleotides outside the gene matches: 5. The CDR3 nucleotides are TGTGCCAGCAGCCCCATAGCGGGGGGGGAAGAGACCCAGTACTTC. Protein sequence: CASSPIAGGEETQYF.

This clone was seen a single time. In DNA form, the CDR3 reads TGTGCCAGCAGCTTACTCCGGGACAGCTCCTACAATGAGCAGTTCTTC. As protein: CASSLLRDSSYNEQFF. The chain combines TRBV7-8 with TRBJ2-1, with TRBD1 matching 7 bases. V lost 2 bases, J lost 0 bases, and 4 bases stayed unmatched. The CDR3 has 16 amino acids. The V gene's germline CDR1 is SGHVS and CDR2 FQNEAQ.

The rearrangement joins TRBV6-4 to TRBJ2-1; D might be TRBD2 (5 bases). In germline, CDR1 is MRHNA, CDR2 SNTAGT. CDR3 length: 13 residues. V lost 4 bases, J lost 4 bases, and 8 bases lay in between. CDR3: CASSVGGYNEQFF. CDR3 sequence (DNA): TGTGCCAGCAGTGTAGGCGGGTACAATGAGCAGTTCTTC.

The V and J genes are TRBV5-5 and TRBJ1-1; D is unresolved. With 0 bases removed from V and 0 bases from J, the gap between germline ends came to 6 bases. CDR1 and CDR2 (germline): SGHKS, YYEKEE (reference sequence). The length of the CDR3 is 14 residues. CDR3 amino acids: CASSLAGMNTEAFF. DNA for the CDR3: TGTGCCAGCAGCTTGGCCGGGATGAACACTGAAGCTTTCTTT.

The chain links TRBV19 to TRBJ1-2, with D hard to call. V lost 4 bases and J lost 4, with 13 bases in between. Germline values: CDR1 LNHDA, CDR2 SQIVND (reference sequence). The CDR3 loop spans 14 amino acids. The CDR3 DNA reads as TGTGCCAGTAGTAATCCGGGAATGGGCTATGGCTACACCTTC. Translation gives CASSNPGMGYGYTF.

The V call is TRBV6-5, the J call TRBJ2-5; D possibly matches TRBD1 or TRBD2 (6 bases each). The CDR3 is 14 residues long. From germline, CDR1 is MNHEY and CDR2 SVGAGI. Deletions cut 6 bases from V and 5 bases from J, with 16 bases between. CDR3: CASRMTSGAETQYF. The CDR3 DNA is TGTGCCAGCAGGATGACGTCGGGGGCTGAGACCCAGTACTTC.

The chain combines TRBV7-6 with TRBJ2-1, with 7 bases aligning to TRBD2. J was trimmed by 2 bases and V by 3 bases; bases with no gene match: 10. CDR1 is SGHVS and CDR2 is FNYEAQ in the germline V gene. This CDR3 comprises 17 residues. CDR3 nucleotides: TGTGCCAGCAGCTTGGGGTCGTGGGGGGGGACCTACAATGAGCAGTTCTTC. It yields the protein CASSLGSWGGTYNEQFF.

The gene calls are TRBV5-1 and TRBJ1-4; D might be TRBD1 (5 bases). Germline V gene data show CDR1 as SGHRS and CDR2 as YFSETQ. The CDR3 extends over 18 amino acids. Trimming left V 4 bases short and J 0 bases short, with 19 bases between. CDR3 sequence: CASSLGTLQASTNEKLFF. The CDR3 DNA is TGCGCCAGCAGCCTGGGAACGCTACAGGCTTCAACTAATGAAAAACTGTTTTTT.